The rows below give T cell receptor beta chains drawn from one sample of a study of cytomegalovirus exposure and HLA in healthy donors. TCRdb's copy holds only in-frame clones and misses some; the assay was immunoSEQ multiplex PCR. The sample carries 150,000 to 200,000 clones, around 81% recorded once. The specimen was PBMCs. The origin of the receptors is a man aged 18 to 30 in good health and CMV-seronegative. Each CDR3 is given with its conserved first and last residue. The D gene is left open where the match is weak. Size values are once, few and many counts, or a class for expanded clones, and some rows have none.

j_call | clone_size | v_call | d_call | cdr3_nt | cdr3_aa
TRBJ1-2 | - | TRBV4-3 | TRBD1 | TGCGCCAGCAGCCAAGCGCTCCCAAGGACAGGGAACTATGGCTACACCTTC | CASSQALPRTGNYGYTF
TRBJ2-3 | - | TRBV25-1 | - | TGTGCCAGCAGTGCCAAGTATTTT | CASSAKYF
TRBJ2-7 | - | TRBV9 | - | TGTGCCAGCAGCCGCGAGGAGGGGGCATTTTGGGAGCAGTACTTC | CASSREEGAFWEQYF
TRBJ1-3 | - | TRBV7-2 | - | TGTGCCAGCAGCTTAGGTGGGCCCCTCTCTGGAAACACCATATATTTT | CASSLGGPLSGNTIYF
TRBJ1-1 | - | TRBV7-8 | TRBD1 | TGTGCCAGCAGCCCCGCCAGGGGGCTGGGCACTGAAGCTTTCTTT | CASSPARGLGTEAFF
TRBJ2-5 | - | TRBV6-1 | - | TGTGCCAGCAGTTCAACAGGGTTCCAAGAGACCCAGTACTTC | CASSSTGFQETQYF
TRBJ2-2 | - | TRBV9 | TRBD2 | TGTGCCAGCAGCGCATTAGGAGTAGCGGGGGGGCCTGTCGGGGAGCTGTTTTTT | CASSALGVAGGPVGELFF
TRBJ2-1 | - | TRBV2 | - | TGTGCCAGCGCCGAAGGACTTCTAGGGTTTTTCTTC | CASAEGLLGFFF
TRBJ1-2 | - | TRBV2 | - | TGTGCCAGCAGTGGGGAGGCTAACTATGGCTACACCTTC | CASSGEANYGYTF
TRBJ2-5 | - | TRBV11-3 | TRBD1 | TGTGCCAGCAGCAACAGGACAGGTCGGGAGACCCAGTACTTC | CASSNRTGRETQYF
TRBJ2-2 | once | TRBV5-1 | - | TGCGCCAGCAGCCTCCGGGGGACGAACACCGGGGAGCTGTTTTTT | CASSLRGTNTGELFF
TRBJ2-2 | few | TRBV9 | TRBD2 | TGTGCCAGCAGCGTAGAACTAGCGGGGAACACCGGGGAGCTGTTTTTT | CASSVELAGNTGELFF
TRBJ2-1 | - | TRBV28 | - | TGTGCCAGCAGTCCCCCGGTTGCGGTATACAATGAGCAGTTCTTC | CASSPPVAVYNEQFF
TRBJ2-7 | - | TRBV7-9 | TRBD2 | TGTGCCAGCAGCTTTGGCTGGACCGCCTGGACTAGCGGGAGTTACGAGCAGTACTTC | CASSFGWTAWTSGSYEQYF
TRBJ1-4 | - | TRBV6-1 | - | TGTGCCAGTGAGACGCATCGGGAAGAAAAACTGTTTTTT | CASETHREEKLFF
TRBJ1-4 | - | TRBV7-2 | - | TGTGCCAGCAGCTATGACAGTTCAACTAATGAAAAACTGTTTTTT | CASSYDSSTNEKLFF
TRBJ1-6 | - | TRBV6-4 | TRBD1 | TGTGCCAGCAGTGAAGGGGGCGGTTCACCCCTCCACTTT | CASSEGGGSPLHF
TRBJ2-7 | - | TRBV6-1 | - | TGTGCCAGCAGTGCGACAGACCGCCTTTGGGACGAGCAGTACTTC | CASSATDRLWDEQYF
TRBJ1-3 | few | TRBV4-2 | - | TGTGCCAGCAGCCAAGATTACGGCTCTGGAAACACCATATATTTT | CASSQDYGSGNTIYF
TRBJ2-1 | - | TRBV4-3 | TRBD2 | TGCGCCAGCAGCCAAGAATCTAGCGGGGTCTACAATGAGCAGTTCTTC | CASSQESSGVYNEQFF
TRBJ2-1 | - | TRBV7-8 | TRBD2 | TGTGCCAGCAGCTTAGTAACGGGACTAGCGGGAGGCAATGAGCAGTTCTTC | CASSLVTGLAGGNEQFF
TRBJ2-2 | once | TRBV6-1 | - | TGTGCCAGCCGAGAAGGGAGAGGGGAGCTGTTTTTT | CASREGRGELFF
TRBJ2-5 | few | TRBV5-4 | - | TGTGCCAGCAGCTACGAGGAGGAGACCCAGTACTTC | CASSYEEETQYF
TRBJ2-3 | - | TRBV5-1 | TRBD1 | TGCGCCAGCAGCTTGGGAGGGGGCCGTAGCACAGATACGCAGTATTTT | CASSLGGGRSTDTQYF
TRBJ1-1 | - | TRBV6-5 | TRBD1 | TGTGCCAGCAGGATAACAGGGGGGCGCGGCACTGAAGCTTTCTTT | CASRITGGRGTEAFF
TRBJ2-2 | - | TRBV5-6 | - | TGTGCCAGCAGCTTCCAGCGAGGGAATTTACGAACCGGGGAGCTGTTTTTT | CASSFQRGNLRTGELFF
TRBJ1-1 | - | TRBV7-9 | TRBD1 | TGTTCCAGCAGCCCCCCCGGGACAGGGATCACTGAAGCTTTCTTT | CSSSPPGTGITEAFF